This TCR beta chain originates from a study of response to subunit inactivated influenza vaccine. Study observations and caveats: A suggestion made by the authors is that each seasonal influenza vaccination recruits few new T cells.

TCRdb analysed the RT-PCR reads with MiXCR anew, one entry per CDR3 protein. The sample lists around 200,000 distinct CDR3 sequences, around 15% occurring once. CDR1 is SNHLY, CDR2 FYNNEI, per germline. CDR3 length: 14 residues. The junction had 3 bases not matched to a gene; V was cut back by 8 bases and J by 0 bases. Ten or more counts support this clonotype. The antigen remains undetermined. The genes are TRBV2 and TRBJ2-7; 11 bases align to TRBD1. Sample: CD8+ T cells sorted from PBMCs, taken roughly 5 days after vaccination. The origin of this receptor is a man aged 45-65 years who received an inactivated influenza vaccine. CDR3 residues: CASEGQGVSYEQYF. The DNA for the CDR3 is TGTGCCAGCGAGGGACAGGGGGTCTCCTACGAGCAGTACTTC. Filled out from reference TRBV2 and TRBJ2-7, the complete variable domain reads EPEVTQTPSHQVTQMGQEVILRCVPISNHLYFYWYRQILGQKVEFLVSFYNNEISEKSEIFDDQFSVERPDGSNFTLKIRSTKLEDSAMYFCASEGQGVSYEQYFGPGTRLTVT.